Below are 8 T cell receptor beta chains sequenced from a single sample in a study of cytomegalovirus exposure and HLA in healthy donors (TCRdb year 2017). Receptors were amplified or captured by the immunoSEQ multiplex PCR assay. For the multiplex PCR, a mixture combining 60 forward primers for TCR Vbeta segments and 13 reverse primers for TCR Jbeta segments was used. TCRdb retrieved this table from immuneACCESS and kept in-frame rearrangements only. Not all clones are present; in checked studies, unresolved V genes account for under half, and no reason is known for the remainder. In this sample the table shows about 60,000 clones, 87% of which occur a single time. Over 1.1% of the sample is in the top ten clones. The sample was PBMCs. These receptor sequences come from a man younger than 30 in good health and CMV-seronegative.

The V and J genes are TRBV28 and TRBJ1-6; D uncertain. The CDR3 is 15 amino acids. V was trimmed by 1 base and J by 10 bases, leaving 14 bases between them. CDR1 and CDR2 from the germline V gene are MDHEN and SYDVKM. CDR3 amino acids: CASSLYSPGGSPLHF. Written as DNA, the CDR3 is TGTGCCAGCAGTTTATATTCCCCCGGCGGATCACCCCTCCACTTT.

The genes are TRBV11-3 and TRBJ2-7, with 9 bases identical to TRBD1. Trimming removed 7 bases from V and 0 bases from J; junction bases left unmatched: 10. CDR1 is SGHNT and CDR2 is YENEEA in the germline V gene. CDR3 size: 16 residues. CDR3 nucleotide sequence: TGTGCCAGCACCTTTGGGACAGGGCCGAGCTCCTACGAGCAGTACTTC. As protein: CASTFGTGPSSYEQYF.

The table lists this clone with a count of one. J is TRBJ1-1 and V is TRBV9; perhaps TRBD1 as D (5 bases). Germline assignment: CDR1 SGDLS and CDR2 YYNGEE. The germline V and J ends were trimmed by 0 bases and 4 bases, with 13 bases remaining between them. This CDR3 spans 15 amino acids. The chain's CDR3 is CASSVVSAGATEAFF. The CDR3 DNA is TGTGCCAGCAGCGTAGTTTCAGCTGGGGCCACTGAAGCTTTCTTT.

This chain uses TRBV5-1 with TRBJ1-1; maybe TRBD1 (5 bases). The V end lost 0 bases, the J end lost 4 bases, and 10 bases lay between the germline ends. The CDR3 sequence is 14 residues long. Germline V CDR1 and CDR2: SGHRS, YFSETQ. CDR3 amino acids: CASSLGGGITEAFF. The CDR3 DNA reads as TGCGCCAGCAGCTTGGGCGGGGGGATCACTGAAGCTTTCTTT.

The gene calls are TRBV4-2 and TRBJ1-2; D uncertain. Trimming cost V 1 base and J 2 bases, with 11 bases left between them. The germline V gene encodes CDR1 LGHNA and CDR2 YNFKEQ. The CDR3 has 15 amino acids. CDR3 bases: TGTGCCAGCAGCCAAGGCAAGGGAGGAAACTATGGCTACACCTTC. It encodes CASSQGKGGNYGYTF.

The rearrangement joins TRBV6-5 to TRBJ1-5; tentative D call: TRBD1 (5 bases). The CDR3 is 13 amino acids. The V end lost 6 bases, the J end lost 0 bases, and 6 bases lay between the germline ends. Germline lookup yields CDR1 MNHEY and CDR2 SVGAGI. CDR3 nucleotide sequence: TGTGCCAGCAGAGGGGTTAGCAATCAGCCCCAGCATTTT. Residues: CASRGVSNQPQHF.

This clone was counted a single time. The chain recombines TRBV12-5 with TRBJ2-7; 7 bases line up with TRBD2. The CDR3 contains 15 residues. Per the germline V gene, CDR1 is LGHNT and CDR2 is FRNRAP. Unmatched junction bases numbered 10, after V lost 7 bases and J lost 1 base. The CDR3 DNA follows: TGTGCTAGTGCGGCGGGGGAATGGGGTTCCTACGAGCAGTACTTC. Its protein product is CASAAGEWGSYEQYF.

The V call is TRBV11-3, the J call TRBJ1-6; 7 nucleotides line up with TRBD1. Germline CDR1 is SGHNT and CDR2 is YENEEA. Trimming cost V 5 bases and J 5 bases; bases outside gene matches: 12. The CDR3 covers 17 residues. CDR3: CASSGTPGQTNNSPLHF. DNA for the CDR3: TGTGCCAGCAGCGGTACTCCGGGACAGACAAATAATTCACCCCTCCACTTT.